This record looks at one T cell receptor (beta chain) sequence and its context. Antigen: not known. This sample stems from a study of cytomegalovirus exposure and HLA in healthy donors. Study-level information: The 90 to 150 validation repertoires were produced on the same platform as the roughly 700 repertoires of the first cohort. This was reported in a later analysis.

Measured with immunoSEQ multiplex PCR; TCRdb has only the in-frame clones, and not every one. The repertoire holds 190,000 or so clones, about 86% seen once, with under 3.5% in the top ten. Study-wide results and caveats: It was 164 TCR beta chains that were listed as cytomegalovirus-associated. With high specificity and sensitivity, the classifier reportedly diagnosed cytomegalovirus status.

The CDR3 spans 11 residues. Germline V lookup: CDR1 MNHEY, CDR2 SVGAGI. Trimming removed 6 bases from V and 8 bases from J, with 11 bases in between. The specimen sequenced was PBMCs. The clonotype originates from a woman under 30 in good health and CMV-seropositive. V and J are TRBV6-5 and TRBJ2-7, with D perhaps matching TRBD1 (6 bases). CDR3: CASRIQGQQYF. CDR3 DNA: TGTGCCAGCAGAATACAGGGTCAGCAGTACTTC.